The 19 T cell receptor beta chains listed next were all sequenced from one sample in a study of control samples from healthy donors and cancer patients. Libraries were prepared by immunoSEQ multiplex PCR; TCRdb keeps only in-frame clonotypes and omits some of them. The sample lists over 65,000 clones, roughly 91% occurring once. Sequencing was carried out using PBMCs. All receptors come from a woman aged 45-65 years with colorectal cancer.

The chain is built from TRBV28 and TRBJ1-2; TRBD1 aligns across 7 bases. Losses at the gene ends were 5 bases for V and 4 bases for J; bases not matched to a gene: 10. Germline-derived CDR1 and CDR2 are MDHEN and SYDVKM. There are 15 residues in the CDR3. The CDR3 nucleotides are TGTGCCAGCAGTCCATATACAGGGGAGGTCTATGGCTACACCTTC. Translating gives CASSPYTGEVYGYTF.

This chain joins TRBV24-1 and TRBJ2-1, with TRBD2 matching 10 bases. Germline V gene lookup returns CDR1 KGHDR and CDR2 SFDVKD. CDR3 length: 16 residues. Trimming at V came to 4 bases and at J to 9 bases, leaving 11 bases not matched to a gene. This CDR3 is CATSDALAGRRGEQFF. The CDR3 DNA reads as TGTGCCACCAGTGACGCACTAGCGGGGCGGAGGGGTGAGCAGTTCTTC.

The table lists this clone with a count of one. The chain uses TRBV3-1 (or the pseudogene TRBV3-2) and TRBJ2-4, with D maybe TRBD1 (6 bases). In germline, CDR1 is LGHDT, CDR2 YNNKEL (reference sequence). The V and J ends lost 4 bases and 6 bases respectively, with 7 bases between them. The CDR3 sequence is 12 residues long. CDR3 residues: CASSRGGNIQYF. As DNA, the CDR3 is TGTGCCAGCAGCCGAGGGGGAAACATTCAGTACTTC.

V usage is TRBV5-5 and J usage is TRBJ1-6, with D hard to call. CDR1 is SGHKS and CDR2 is YYEKEE in the germline V gene (reference sequence). The CDR3 length is 15 residues. V was clipped by 2 bases and J by 0 bases, with 6 bases between them. CDR3 nucleotide sequence: TGTGCCAGCAGCTTTGAAGTCTCCTATAATTCACCCCTCCACTTT. Its protein is CASSFEVSYNSPLHF.

J is TRBJ2-3 and V is TRBV18; 9 nucleotides agree with TRBD2. V was clipped by 1 base and J by 2 bases; unmatched bases: 1. The length of the CDR3 is 15 residues. Per germline, CDR1 KGHSH and CDR2 LQKENI. DNA of the CDR3: TGTGCCAGCTCACCACTAGCGGGGGTCACAGATACGCAGTATTTT. Encoded protein: CASSPLAGVTDTQYF.

The chain employs TRBV5-1 and TRBJ2-2; D call uncertain. Germline-derived CDR1 and CDR2 are SGHRS and YFSETQ. V was pared by 0 bases and J by 2 bases, with 8 bases between. The CDR3 totals 15 residues. CDR3 nucleotide sequence: TGCGCCAGCAGCTTGGATACAGTTAACACCGGGGAGCTGTTTTTT. This gives the protein CASSLDTVNTGELFF.

V is TRBV10-3 and J is TRBJ2-1, with 12 positions matching TRBD2. The CDR3 is made up of 17 amino acids. V dropped 6 bases and J dropped 8; count of bases not matched to a gene: 14. Looked up from germline, CDR1 is ENHRY and CDR2 is SYGVKD. The CDR3 is CAIRPPSLAGGPDEQFF. The DNA for the CDR3 is TGTGCCATCAGGCCCCCCTCTCTAGCGGGGGGGCCGGATGAGCAGTTCTTC.

The gene calls are TRBV19 and TRBJ1-2, with 9 positions matching TRBD1. The CDR3 has 16 amino acids. Germline-derived CDR1 and CDR2 are LNHDA and SQIVND (reference sequence). With V trimmed by 7 bases and J by 0 bases, 9 bases remained unmatched. For the CDR3, the DNA is TGTGCCAGTACAACCCACGACAGGGGGGCTAACTATGGCTACACCTTC. It yields the protein CASTTHDRGANYGYTF.

This clone was counted between two and nine times. The chain uses TRBV9 and TRBJ1-2; D unresolved. There are 13 residues in the CDR3. Trimming pared 3 bases from V and 5 bases from J, leaving 11 bases between. Germline V lookup: CDR1 SGDLS, CDR2 YYNGEE. CDR3 sequence reads: CASSAREFYGYTF. The CDR3 DNA reads TGTGCCAGCAGCGCCAGAGAGTTTTATGGCTACACCTTC.

The J gene is TRBJ1-3, the V gene TRBV5-1; D uncertain. This CDR3 contains 16 residues. Deletions cut 0 bases from V and 1 base from J, with 11 bases between. From germline, CDR1 is SGHRS and CDR2 YFSETQ. The chain's CDR3 is CASSLDVRRSGNTIYF. For the CDR3, the DNA is TGCGCCAGCAGCTTGGACGTCAGACGATCTGGAAACACCATATATTTT.

The chain joins TRBV29-1 to TRBJ2-2, with 8 nucleotides matching TRBD1. The ends lost 7 bases at V and 4 bases at J; junction bases unmatched: 5. The CDR3 length is 13 residues. Germline V gives CDR1 SQVTM, CDR2 ANQGSEA. The CDR3 sequence: CSAHRGSTGELFF. The CDR3 nucleotides are TGCAGCGCCCACAGGGGGAGCACCGGGGAGCTGTTTTTT.

The V gene is TRBV12-3 or TRBV12-4, the J gene TRBJ1-6; 7 bases align to TRBD1. V shed 5 bases, J shed 9 bases, and the junction held 4 bases outside the gene matches. The CDR3 totals 13 residues. The CDR3 is CASSPRDSSPLHF. CDR3 nucleotides: TGTGCCAGCAGTCCGAGGGACAGTTCACCCCTCCACTTT.

The chain links TRBV4-3 to TRBJ2-2; no clear D gene. The CDR3 totals 13 residues. Between the trimmed V and J ends, which lost 2 bases and 4 bases, there was a span of 5 bases. Germline lookup yields CDR1 LGHNA and CDR2 YSLEER. CDR3 in amino acids: CASSQRATGELFF. The DNA for the CDR3 is TGCGCCAGCAGCCAAAGGGCCACCGGGGAGCTGTTTTTT.

The V call is TRBV28, the J call TRBJ1-2; 7 bases agree with TRBD1. J was trimmed by 4 bases and V by 6 bases; bases with no gene match: 8. CDR1 is MDHEN and CDR2 is SYDVKM in the germline V gene. The CDR3 has 14 residues. The CDR3 region has the DNA TGTGCCAGCAGCCCCGGACAGGTAACCTATGGCTACACCTTC. This gives the protein CASSPGQVTYGYTF.

The chain joins TRBV19 to TRBJ1-2, with D possibly TRBD1 on 5 matching bases. Trimming stripped 7 bases from V and 1 base from J, with 13 bases between. The CDR3 totals 14 residues. Germline-derived CDR1 and CDR2 are LNHDA and SQIVND (reference sequence). Written as DNA, the CDR3 is TGTGCCAGTACCCTAGTAGGGGTTAACTATGGCTACACCTTC. It codes for CASTLVGVNYGYTF.

J is TRBJ2-2 and V is TRBV5-8; maybe TRBD2 (5 bases). V lost 4 bases to trimming and J lost 2 bases, with 15 bases between them. The germline V gene has CDR1 SGHTS and CDR2 YDEGEE. The CDR3 is 16 residues long. As DNA, the CDR3 is TGTGCCAGCAGCCCACTTGACGGGGTAAACACCGGGGAGCTGTTTTTT. This codes for CASSPLDGVNTGELFF.

The rearrangement uses TRBV6-6 and TRBJ2-3; the match to TRBD2 covers 14 bases. The CDR3 has 16 amino acids. The germline V gene encodes CDR1 MNHNY and CDR2 SVGAGI (reference sequence). Trimming cost V 6 bases and J 6 bases; bases outside gene matches: 8. Here the CDR3 reads CASRTGLAGVWDTQYF. CDR3 DNA: TGTGCCAGCAGGACGGGACTAGCGGGGGTATGGGATACGCAGTATTTT.

The chain recombines TRBV9 with TRBJ2-3; TRBD1 might be the D (5 bases). From germline, CDR1 is SGDLS and CDR2 YYNGEE. The CDR3 covers 15 residues. Between the trimmed V and J ends, which lost 3 bases and 2 bases, there was a span of 13 bases. The CDR3 sequence is CASSGGHGVTDTQYF. CDR3 coding DNA: TGTGCCAGCAGCGGGGGCCACGGTGTCACAGATACGCAGTATTTT.

This sequence joins TRBV4-2 and TRBJ1-4; D possibly corresponds to TRBD1 (5 bases). Looked up from germline, CDR1 is LGHNA and CDR2 is YNFKEQ. The V end was cut by 2 bases, the J end by 0 bases, with 10 bases between. The CDR3 is 16 amino acids. CDR3 protein: CASSQKRGATNEKLFF. The CDR3 DNA follows: TGTGCCAGCAGCCAAAAACGGGGCGCAACTAATGAAAAACTGTTTTTT.